This T cell receptor (beta chain) was identified during a study of CD8 T cells in ankylosing spondylitis. This clonotype was seen ten or more times. Its matching antigen is unknown. Whole-study results and caveats: Researchers report that disease-linked clones proved CD8+ and relatively rare in peripheral blood. The clones that were linked to disease were reported to be significantly enriched in matched synovial fluid samples from ankylosing spondylitis patients. Prior work had noted some motif variants in reactive arthritis blood and synovial fluid. Among TCR beta sequences, a motif of eight or nine highly homologous variants appeared characteristic of ankylosing spondylitis blood.

TCRdb called the 5' RACE reads again in MiXCR, with one record for every CDR3 protein. The table records about 240,000 distinct CDR3 sequences, less than 10% of them present only once. This clonotype was obtained from a male donor with ankylosing spondylitis or in good health (not recorded which). Specimen: blood, either unsorted or a sorted T cell fraction (not recorded which).

CDR3 sequence reads: CASSPGLAGIEETQYF. The CDR3 bases are TGCGCCAGCAGCCCGGGACTAGCGGGGATCGAAGAGACCCAGTACTTC. V is TRBV5-1 and J is TRBJ2-5; TRBD2 matches at 13 bases. This CDR3 is 16 amino acids long. Losses at the gene ends were 4 bases for V and 3 bases for J; bases not matched to a gene: 6. CDR1 and CDR2 (germline): SGHRS, YFSETQ. The complete variable domain, with remaining parts taken from reference TRBV5-1 and TRBJ2-5, reads KAGVTQTPRYLIKTRGQQVTLSCSPISGHRSVSWYQQTPGQGLQFLFEYFSETQRNKGNFPGRFSGRQFSNSRSEMNVSTLELGDSALYLCASSPGLAGIEETQYFGPGTRLLVL.